This T cell receptor (beta chain) was captured in a study of CD8 T cells in ankylosing spondylitis. Study conclusions and caveats: In ankylosing spondylitis blood, a motif of seven to nine highly homologous TCR beta variants appeared characteristic. In peripheral blood, disease-linked CD8+ clones occurred at relatively low frequencies.

CDR3 length equals 13 residues. Germline CDR1 is SGHAT and CDR2 is FQNNGV. V shed 0 bases and J 5 bases; nucleotides not matched to a gene: 1. MiXCR, run by TCRdb on the 5' RACE reads, gives a single entry per CDR3 protein. The profile shows approximately 550,000 distinct CDR3 sequences, 12% of them singletons. About this clonotype itself: Its matching antigen is unknown.

The chain joins TRBV11-2 to TRBJ2-7, with 7 bases aligning to TRBD2. This clonotype originated in a male donor with ankylosing spondylitis. The sample comprised blood, either unsorted or a sorted T cell fraction (not recorded which). The CDR3 nucleotides read TGTGCCAGCAGCTTAGATGGGGGGGACGAGCAGTACTTC. It codes for CASSLDGGDEQYF. The variable domain in full, with the rest retrieved from reference TRBV11-2 and TRBJ2-7, is EAGVAQSPRYKIIEKRQSVAFWCNPISGHATLYWYQQILGQGPKLLIQFQNNGVVDDSQLPKDRFSAERLKGVDSTLKIQPAKLEDSAVYLCASSLDGGDEQYFGPGTRLTVT.